Below, one T cell receptor beta chain is given with its context. Its antigen is unknown. These data come from a study of graft-versus-host responses after intestinal transplantation. V was trimmed by 4 bases and J by 6 bases, leaving 20 bases between them. Germline-derived CDR1 and CDR2 are SGHRS and YFSETQ. The CDR3 has 16 residues. Only in-frame clones appear in the TCRdb table, and some are missing; sequencing was by immunoSEQ multiplex PCR. The repertoire has roughly 130,000 clones, approximately 91% of them found once; the top ten carry 0.19%. The material was unstimulated CD4+ T cells sorted from spleen or lymph node cells, obtained before intestinal transplant. The chain has TRBV5-1 and TRBJ2-1; TRBD2 is a possible D gene (5 bases). The sequence derives from a human donor who received an intestinal transplant. This CDR3 is CASSPGTPYTPNEQFF. The DNA of the CDR3 is TGCGCCAGCAGCCCGGGAACCCCGTATACACCCAATGAGCAGTTCTTC.